This entry describes one TCR beta chain. This clonotype occurred a few times. The antigen it recognizes is unknown. Base qualities are not provided; no much larger clone lies one nucleotide away. Data came from an Illumina HiSeq 1500. TCRdb reanalyzed the raw reads on its own, using fastp at Q25 for trimming and MiXCR for clone calling, and kept in-frame beta chains. Rows with a matching CDR3 protein are joined into one entry that keeps the most common DNA and genes. The sample has hundreds of thousands of distinct CDR3 sequences on record, around a third of them singletons. The ten largest account for roughly 12% of the sample. These data belong to a study of T cell repertoires in cytomegalovirus infection (dated by TCRdb to the late 2010s). In terms of the full investigation: Recently identified HLA-C-restricted CMV epitopes, whose presentation resists viral immunomodulation, were targeted by peptide stimulations together with well-studied HLA-B-restricted epitopes. The HLA type of each donor mattered for the analysis, because public TCR beta signatures pointed to carriage of CMV infection along with the matching HLA type.

Overall results and qualifications from the work: Carriers of CMV infection plus the relevant HLA type were discriminated by the cumulative frequency of public TCR beta family members in the study cohort and in an independent 352-donor cohort. The ex vivo response was dominated by HLA-C-restricted CMV-specific TCR beta clonotypes, which also provided the single most frequent clonotype in two of eight donors.

Unmatched junction bases come to 4, with V trimmed by 0 bases and J by 0 bases. Measured from the cysteine to the phenylalanine, the CDR3 is 16 residues long. Only the CDR3 DNA stays, 48 bases, in frame from base 1. CDR1 and CDR2 are read off the germline V gene as SQVTM and ANQGSEA. The intended sense of this specimen's treatment or condition label: in vitro stimulation with specific CMV peptide epitopes to enrich CMV-specific T cells. The receptor comes from a human donor in good health (CMV status not recorded). Some clones in this sample may be carry-over from other donors' samples. The rearrangement joined TRBV29-1 to TRBJ2-5; TRBD2 agrees with 10 junctional bases. Sequences were derived from cultured CD8+ T cells from PBMCs, sampled from culture after CMV antigen stimulation. The nucleotides read TGCAGCGTTGAAGATTGGCTAGCGGGGGACCAAGAGACCCAGTACTTC. The translation is CSVEDWLAGDQETQYF. This CDR3, with the reference TRBV29-1 and TRBJ2-5 proteins standing in past its ends, gives the full variable domain SAVISQKPSRDICQRGTSLTIQCQVDSQVTMMFWYRQQPGQSLTLIATANQGSEATYESGFVIDKFPISRPNLTFSTLTVSNMSPEDSSIYLCSVEDWLAGDQETQYFGPGTRLLVL.